These 25 T cell receptor beta chains originate from one sample sequenced in a study of blood T cell repertoires in COVID-19. Clones were sequenced by immunoSEQ multiplex PCR, and TCRdb holds only the in-frame ones, with some missing. Here the sample spans approximately 50,000 clones, 75% to 90% being singletons. The source material was peripheral blood. These receptors were collected from a man aged 55 to 70 with acute or convalescent COVID-19.

The chain has TRBV11-2 and TRBJ1-2; 8 nucleotides line up with TRBD1. Per germline, CDR1 SGHAT and CDR2 FQNNGV. V gave up 1 base and J gave up 2 bases; unmatched junction bases: 9. The CDR3 runs 17 residues. CDR3 DNA: TGTGCCAGCAGCTTAGGGACAGGGTCGGTCGGGAACTATGGCTACACCTTC. Protein product: CASSLGTGSVGNYGYTF.

The chain combines TRBV27 with TRBJ2-3, with a possible D match to TRBD2 (6 bases). With 7 bases removed from V and 8 bases from J, the gap between germline ends came to 28 bases. In germline, CDR1 is MNHEY, CDR2 SMNVEV (reference sequence). The CDR3 extends over 17 amino acids. CDR3 DNA sequence: TGTGCCAGCACACAGGCCGCATCAGTGACTAGTAGGGGTACGCAGTATTTT. Translated: CASTQAASVTSRGTQYF.

This chain uses TRBV18 with TRBJ2-1; 12 positions match TRBD2. The CDR3 runs to 15 residues. With V trimmed by 4 bases and J by 7 bases, 5 bases remained unmatched. CDR1 is KGHSH, CDR2 LQKENI, per germline. CDR3 in DNA: TGTGCCAGCTCACACGGGCTAGCGGGAGGGAATGAGCAGTTCTTC. Its protein product is CASSHGLAGGNEQFF.

The chain carries TRBV18 and TRBJ2-2; 7 positions match TRBD1. The germline V gene has CDR1 KGHSH and CDR2 LQKENI. The ends lost 3 bases at V and 0 bases at J; junction bases unmatched: 1. CDR3 length: 15 residues. The chain's CDR3 is CASSPGTANTGELFF. CDR3 nucleotides: TGTGCCAGCTCACCTGGGACAGCGAACACCGGGGAGCTGTTTTTT.

V and J are TRBV28 and TRBJ1-5; perhaps TRBD1 as D (5 bases). Germline CDR1 reads MDHEN; CDR2 reads SYDVKM. The V end was cut by 5 bases, the J end by 2 bases, with 10 bases between. The CDR3 covers 14 residues. In nucleotides, the CDR3 is TGTGCCAGCAGTCCGTACAGGCGCAATCAGCCCCAGCATTTT. Translation: CASSPYRRNQPQHF.

The chain is built from TRBV18 and TRBJ2-5, with no clear D. With 0 bases removed from V and 5 bases from J, the gap between germline ends came to 7 bases. This CDR3 region has 13 residues. Per the germline V gene, CDR1 is KGHSH and CDR2 is LQKENI. The CDR3 bases are TGTGCCAGCTCACCACCGACTTCGGAGACCCAGTACTTC. Protein: CASSPPTSETQYF.

The chain uses TRBV5-1 and TRBJ1-1; possible D gene TRBD1, 5 bases. Germline V CDR1 and CDR2: SGHRS, YFSETQ. CDR3 length: 14 residues. V was cut by 0 bases and J by 4 bases, with 10 bases left in between. The CDR3 region is CASSLAGGTTEAFF. For the CDR3, the DNA is TGCGCCAGCAGCTTGGCCGGGGGTACCACTGAAGCTTTCTTT.

The chain couples TRBV9 to TRBJ1-1; tentatively, D is TRBD1 (5 bases). Germline assignment: CDR1 SGDLS and CDR2 YYNGEE. V was shortened by 0 bases and J by 3 bases, with 9 bases between the two germline ends. This CDR3 region has 14 residues. CDR3 loop: CASSVGGWDTEAFF. As DNA, the CDR3 is TGTGCCAGCAGCGTAGGGGGCTGGGACACTGAAGCTTTCTTT.

The gene calls are TRBV7-6 and TRBJ2-3; D ambiguous. Per the germline V gene, CDR1 is SGHVS and CDR2 is FNYEAQ. Trimming cost V 3 bases and J 3 bases, with 7 bases left between them. The CDR3 loop spans 13 amino acids. Written as DNA, the CDR3 is TGTGCCAGCAGCTTGGCTAGGACAGATACGCAGTATTTT. It codes for CASSLARTDTQYF.

The V call is TRBV12-3 or TRBV12-4, the J call TRBJ2-4, with D maybe TRBD2 (5 bases). The CDR3 consists of 13 residues. Trimming cost V 5 bases and J 2 bases, with 7 bases left between them. For the CDR3, the DNA is TGTGCCAGCAGTCCGGGATCCAAAAACATTCAGTACTTC. It translates to CASSPGSKNIQYF.

V gene TRBV5-1 combines with J gene TRBJ2-7; D gene unclear. The CDR3 has 15 residues. Germline CDR1 SGHRS, CDR2 YFSETQ. The germline V and J ends were trimmed by 4 bases and 3 bases, with 17 bases remaining between them. The CDR3 is CASSRPEPSGYEQYF. CDR3 sequence (DNA): TGCGCCAGCAGCCGCCCTGAACCTTCAGGCTACGAGCAGTACTTC.

This clone came up once. The rearrangement joins TRBV4-2 to TRBJ1-2, with no clear D. The CDR3 spans 15 residues. From germline, CDR1 is LGHNA and CDR2 YNFKEQ. Trimming left V 0 bases short and J 9 bases short, with 17 bases between. The CDR3 DNA is TGTGCCAGCAGCCAAGACTCCCAATTGACACCCCGCTACACCTTC. Amino acid sequence: CASSQDSQLTPRYTF.

V and J are TRBV4-2 and TRBJ1-6, with D unresolved. V lost 4 bases and J lost 4, with 14 bases in between. The CDR3 consists of 16 residues. The V gene's germline CDR1 is LGHNA and CDR2 YNFKEQ. CDR3 coding DNA: TGTGCCAGCAGCCCAGACCCATCCGGTTATAATTCACCCCTCCACTTT. Translated, it gives CASSPDPSGYNSPLHF.

V and J are TRBV2 and TRBJ1-2; the match to TRBD1 covers 8 bases. Germline V CDR1 and CDR2: SNHLY, FYNNEI. With 6 bases clipped from V and 4 bases from J, the junction kept 7 bases outside the gene matches. This CDR3 spans 14 amino acids. The CDR3, as DNA: TGTGCCAGCAGAGGACAGGGAATCGCCTATGGCTACACCTTC. Protein product: CASRGQGIAYGYTF.

This clone was counted a single time. The chain joins TRBV29-1 to TRBJ1-3; tentative D call: TRBD1 (6 bases). The CDR3 is 12 amino acids. Germline CDR1 SQVTM, CDR2 ANQGSEA. V shed 5 bases and J shed 1 base, with 6 bases lying between them. The CDR3 DNA sequence: TGCAGCGTTCAGGGGTCTGGAAACACCATATATTTT. It codes for CSVQGSGNTIYF.

The CDR3 nucleotides are TGTGCCAGCAGCCCCCCCAGCTCCTACGAGCAGTACTTC. Its protein product is CASSPPSSYEQYF. The chain uses TRBV7-7 and TRBJ2-7; D uncertain. The CDR3 is made up of 13 amino acids. Trimming cost V 5 bases and J 0 bases, with 8 bases left between them. The germline gives CDR1 SSHAT, CDR2 FNYEAQ (reference sequence).

This clone was counted a single time. The chain employs TRBV28 and TRBJ2-5; 12 bases align to TRBD2. The junction had 6 bases not matched to a gene; V was cut back by 8 bases and J by 5 bases. The CDR3 runs to 14 residues. CDR1 is MDHEN, CDR2 SYDVKM, per germline. The CDR3 region is CASGLAGGRETQYF. DNA of the CDR3: TGTGCCAGCGGTCTAGCGGGAGGGAGGGAGACCCAGTACTTC.

This rearrangement joins TRBV19 to TRBJ2-5, with D possibly matching TRBD2 (5 bases). The CDR3 consists of 13 residues. Germline V CDR1 and CDR2: LNHDA, SQIVND (reference sequence). V lost 3 bases and J lost 5, with 10 bases in between. Here the CDR3 reads CASSMSGWETQYF. The CDR3 nucleotides read TGTGCCAGTAGTATGAGCGGTTGGGAGACCCAGTACTTC.

V and J are TRBV10-1 and TRBJ2-1; 8 bases map to TRBD2. The J segment lost 7 bases and the V segment lost 3 bases, leaving 5 bases of the junction unmatched. The CDR3 is 14 residues long. Germline V gene data show CDR1 as WNHNN and CDR2 as SYGVQD (reference sequence). DNA of the CDR3: TGCGCCAGCAGTGACTCAGCGGGAGTTAATGAGCAGTTCTTC. Residues: CASSDSAGVNEQFF.

V is TRBV28 and J is TRBJ1-4, with 9 bases lining up with TRBD1. CDR1 and CDR2 from the germline V gene are MDHEN and SYDVKM. V lost 7 bases, J lost 8 bases, and 8 bases stayed unmatched. There are 14 residues in the CDR3. The CDR3 nucleotides are TGTGCCAGCATGAGGGACAGGGTAGCGGAAAAACTGTTTTTT. Translated, it gives CASMRDRVAEKLFF.

This clone was counted only a few times. This sequence joins TRBV27 and TRBJ2-2; TRBD2 matches 12 bases. Per the germline V gene, CDR1 is MNHEY and CDR2 is SMNVEV (reference sequence). This CDR3 has 20 residues. The ends lost 6 bases at V and 5 bases at J; junction bases unmatched: 19. CDR3 nucleotides: TGTGCCAGCAGCCTGCTTAGAGTCGGACTAGCGGGATGGGGGACCGGGGAGCTGTTTTTT. As protein: CASSLLRVGLAGWGTGELFF.

The rearrangement uses TRBV10-3 and TRBJ2-1; D call uncertain. The germline CDR1 and CDR2 sequences are ENHRY and SYGVKD. The V gene lost 0 bases and the J gene lost 4 bases, with 13 bases spanning the gap. This CDR3 has 16 residues. The CDR3 region is CAISESPPPRYNEQFF. CDR3 bases: TGTGCCATCAGTGAGTCTCCGCCACCGCGGTACAATGAGCAGTTCTTC.

The chain couples TRBV30 to TRBJ1-2; 8 positions match TRBD1. This CDR3 region has 13 residues. The V gene end was trimmed by 4 bases and the J gene end by 8 bases; junction bases not matched to a gene: 9. Per germline, CDR1 GTSNPN and CDR2 SVGIG (reference sequence). CDR3: CAWTLDRGGGYTF. The CDR3 nucleotides read TGTGCCTGGACCCTAGACAGGGGAGGCGGCTACACCTTC.

The chain joins TRBV14 to TRBJ1-1; D is unresolved. Per the germline V gene, CDR1 is SGHDN and CDR2 is FVKESK. Deletions cut 4 bases from V and 8 bases from J, with 8 bases between. This CDR3 region has 11 residues. The CDR3 region has the DNA TGTGCCAGCAGCCCCTTTATAGAAGCTTTCTTT. Its protein product is CASSPFIEAFF.

V is TRBV18 and J is TRBJ2-7; 9 bases match TRBD2. CDR1 is KGHSH, CDR2 LQKENI, per germline. The length of the CDR3 is 20 residues. After removal of 2 bases from V and 2 bases from J, the junction contained 19 bases not matched to a gene. As DNA, the CDR3 is TGTGCCAGCTCACCAACCCCCCTGCGAGTAGCGGGAGCGAGTGCCTACGAGCAGTACTTC. It codes for CASSPTPLRVAGASAYEQYF.